Listed below are T cell receptor beta chains from one sample, sequenced in a study of CD8 T cell repertoires and HIV-1 epitope variants. No antigen has been assigned to these receptors. Profiling relied on immunoSEQ multiplex PCR, and the TCRdb table lists in-frame clones only, not all of them. This table has under 3,500 clones, 67% appearing once. Sequenced input: cultured CD8+ T cells derived from PBMCs. These receptors were obtained from a male donor with HIV. CDR3s include the opening cysteine and the closing phenylalanine or tryptophan. The D gene is left open where the match is weak. The size of a clone is reported for some rows only, either as once, few or many, or as a class for expanded clones.

>.|TRBJ2-7|.|TRBV7-9
CASSPPTSYEQYF
TGTGCCAGCAGTCCCCCGACATCCTACGAGCAGTACTTC
>.|TRBJ2-6|once|TRBV28
CASRGPSGANVLTF
TGTGCCAGCAGGGGACCCTCTGGGGCCAACGTCCTGACTTTC
>TRBD2|TRBJ2-3|.|TRBV27
CASRPTTSGRASTDTQYF
TGTGCCAGCAGACCCACGACTAGCGGGAGGGCTAGCACAGATACGCAGTATTTT
>.|TRBJ2-5|.|TRBV6-6
CASSPSRYQETQYF
TGTGCCAGCAGCCCTTCAAGGTACCAAGAGACCCAGTACTTC
>.|TRBJ1-3|.|TRBV30
CAWSVDSSSGNTIYF
TGTGCCTGGAGTGTAGACTCCAGCTCTGGAAACACCATATATTTT
>.|TRBJ1-5|.|TRBV2
CASSLVGSNQPQHF
TGTGCCAGCAGCCTCGTGGGCAGCAATCAGCCCCAGCATTTT
>TRBD2|TRBJ2-3|.|TRBV5-1
CASSVGLAGANTDTQYF
TGCGCCAGCAGCGTAGGACTAGCGGGGGCCAACACAGATACGCAGTATTTT
>TRBD1|TRBJ2-7|.|TRBV7-2
CASSLPRQGGYEQYF
TGTGCCAGCAGCTTACCCAGACAGGGGGGTTACGAGCAGTACTTC
>TRBD1|TRBJ1-5|.|TRBV4-3
CASSQEWGQGNQPQHF
TGCGCCAGCAGCCAAGAGTGGGGACAGGGCAATCAGCCCCAGCATTTT
>TRBD2|TRBJ2-1|.|TRBV6-8
CGVTSHEQFF
TGTGGTGTGACTAGCCATGAGCAGTTCTTC
>TRBD2|TRBJ2-3|.|TRBV9
CASSPLAGPVGDTQYF
TGTGCCAGCAGCCCTTTAGCGGGGCCTGTCGGAGATACGCAGTATTTT
>TRBD1|TRBJ2-7|few|TRBV2
CASSEGTGEYEQYF
TGTGCCAGCAGTGAAGGGACAGGGGAGTACGAGCAGTACTTC
>.|TRBJ2-5|.|TRBV29-1
CSVEAPGVETQYF
TGCAGCGTTGAAGCCCCTGGGGTAGAGACCCAGTACTTC
>.|TRBJ2-2|few|TRBV14
CASRLEANTGELFF
TGTGCCAGCAGGCTAGAAGCGAACACCGGGGAGCTGTTTTTT
>.|TRBJ1-2|.|TRBV6-4
CASSDLGGYTF
TGTGCCAGCAGTGATCTAGGTGGCTACACCTTC
>.|TRBJ2-7|few|TRBV27
CASSLSMGELTYEQYF
TGTGCCAGCAGTTTATCGATGGGGGAGTTAACCTACGAGCAGTACTTC
>.|TRBJ2-7|.|TRBV5-5
CASSPLFGGSYEQYF
TGTGCCAGCAGCCCGCTCTTTGGGGGGTCCTACGAGCAGTACTTC
>.|TRBJ2-1|few|TRBV7-6
CASSLSGEQFF
TGTGCCAGCAGCTTATCTGGTGAGCAGTTCTTC
>.|TRBJ2-7|once|TRBV5-6
CASSPTVSYEQYF
TGTGCCAGCAGTCCGACCGTCTCCTACGAGCAGTACTTC
>.|TRBJ1-2|once|TRBV29-1
CSVDSPLGYYGYTF
TGCAGCGTGGATTCCCCACTGGGCTACTATGGCTACACCTTC
>.|TRBJ2-6|.|TRBV7-6
CASSPYVGGVSGANVLTF
TGTGCCAGCAGCCCATATGTTGGAGGGGTCTCTGGGGCCAACGTCCTGACTTTC
>.|TRBJ2-7|.|TRBV19
CASSTGLKYEQYF
TGTGCCAGTAGTACGGGTCTTAAGTACGAGCAGTACTTC
>TRBD1|TRBJ2-6|few|TRBV6-5
CASSYTGGSGANVLTF
TGTGCCAGCAGTTACACAGGGGGCTCTGGGGCCAACGTCCTGACTTTC
>TRBD2|TRBJ2-1|.|TRBV7-6
CASSSSGGAINEQFF
TGTGCCAGCAGCTCCAGCGGGGGGGCCATCAATGAGCAGTTCTTC
>TRBD2|TRBJ2-3|.|TRBV5-4
CASSGGGTRGTDTQYF
TGTGCCAGCAGCGGGGGAGGGACGAGGGGCACAGATACGCAGTATTTT
>TRBD1|TRBJ2-7|few|TRBV19
CASSVGTGSSYEQYF
TGTGCCAGTAGTGTTGGGACAGGGAGCTCCTACGAGCAGTACTTC
>.|TRBJ2-7|.|TRBV10-1
CASSEVLTLSYMEQYF
TGCGCCAGCAGTGAGGTTTTGACCCTATCCTATATGGAGCAGTACTTC
>.|TRBJ2-7|.|TRBV7-9
CASSLPGQPYYEQYF
TGTGCCAGCAGCTTACCGGGACAACCATACTACGAGCAGTACTTC
>.|TRBJ1-1|.|TRBV4-3
CASSQGGRNTEAFF
TGCGCCAGCAGCCAAGGAGGAAGGAACACTGAAGCTTTCTTT
>.|TRBJ1-1|few|TRBV5-1
CASSLGTEAFF
TGCGCCAGCAGCTTGGGCACTGAAGCTTTCTTT
>TRBD1|TRBJ2-5|once|TRBV19
CASTATGGVETQYF
TGTGCCAGTACCGCGACAGGGGGCGTGGAGACCCAGTACTTC
>.|TRBJ1-2|.|TRBV6-5
CASSPGTGLGYTF
TGTGCCAGCAGTCCAGGAACAGGGCTGGGCTACACCTTC
>.|TRBJ1-2|few|TRBV29-1
CSVVWSYGYTF
TGCAGCGTTGTATGGAGCTATGGCTACACCTTC
>TRBD2|TRBJ2-1|.|TRBV18
CASSPREGVSYNEQFF
TGTGCCAGCTCCCCTCGGGAGGGCGTGTCCTACAATGAGCAGTTCTTC
>.|TRBJ2-1|.|TRBV6-5
CASSLGGGEQFF
TGTGCCAGCAGTTTGGGAGGAGGTGAGCAGTTCTTC
>.|TRBJ1-1|.|TRBV30
CAWAVQGNTEAFF
TGTGCCTGGGCCGTACAGGGGAACACTGAAGCTTTCTTT
>.|TRBJ1-2|.|TRBV30
CAWSVLGIYGYTF
TGTGCCTGGAGTGTACTGGGAATCTATGGCTACACCTTC
>.|TRBJ1-5|.|TRBV10-3
CAISDSGPYSNQPQHF
TGTGCCATCAGTGATTCAGGGCCCTATAGCAATCAGCCCCAGCATTTT
>TRBD1|TRBJ1-4|few|TRBV6-5
CASSYRTGWDEKLFF
TGTGCCAGCAGTTACCGGACAGGGTGGGATGAAAAACTGTTTTTT
>.|TRBJ2-7|.|TRBV2
CASRPAAESYEQYF
TGTGCCAGCAGGCCCGCGGCGGAATCCTACGAGCAGTACTTC
>TRBD2|TRBJ2-7|.|TRBV4-2
CASSQAGGEQYF
TGTGCCAGCAGCCAAGCCGGGGGGGAGCAGTACTTC
>.|TRBJ2-1|once|TRBV9
CASSVEKAGTNEQFF
TGTGCCAGCAGCGTAGAGAAAGCGGGTACCAATGAGCAGTTCTTC
>TRBD2|TRBJ2-7|.|TRBV5-4
CASSANTGTSAYYEQYF
TGTGCCAGCAGCGCGAATACCGGGACTAGCGCCTACTACGAGCAGTACTTC
>.|TRBJ1-1|.|TRBV18
CASSPPTGSNTEAFF
TGTGCCAGCTCACCACCCACAGGCTCGAACACTGAAGCTTTCTTT
>.|TRBJ1-1|.|TRBV2
CASSEGASNGEAFF
TGTGCCAGCAGTGAAGGGGCGAGCAACGGGGAAGCTTTCTTT
>.|TRBJ1-1|.|TRBV28
CAISPWDPKTEAFF
TGTGCCATCAGCCCCTGGGATCCCAAAACTGAAGCTTTCTTT
>.|TRBJ1-2|hyperexpanded|TRBV28
CASGLYPLDLNYGYTF
TGTGCCAGCGGCTTATATCCCTTGGACCTTAACTATGGCTACACCTTC
>.|TRBJ2-7|.|TRBV28
CASSALQRGSDEQYF
TGTGCCAGCAGTGCCCTACAGAGAGGGAGCGACGAGCAGTACTTC
>.|TRBJ2-7|.|TRBV28
CASSPGLDLNYEQYF
TGTGCCAGCAGCCCCGGTCTAGATCTGAACTACGAGCAGTACTTC
>TRBD2|TRBJ2-3|.|TRBV4-1
CASSQEGLASTDTQYF
TGCGCCAGCAGCCAAGAGGGACTAGCCAGCACAGATACGCAGTATTTT
>.|TRBJ2-7|few|TRBV13
CASSLGGDTYEQYF
TGTGCCAGCAGCTTAGGGGGGGATACTTACGAGCAGTACTTC
>.|TRBJ2-4|.|TRBV28
CASSMTGEAKNIQYF
TGTGCCAGCAGTATGACCGGTGAAGCCAAAAACATTCAGTACTTC
>.|TRBJ2-2|.|TRBV9
CASSVQGPEAGELFF
TGTGCCAGCAGCGTCCAAGGACCCGAAGCCGGGGAGCTGTTTTTT
>.|TRBJ2-1|.|TRBV28
CASSLSVYEQFF
TGTGCCAGCAGTTTATCGGTTTATGAGCAGTTCTTC
>TRBD2|TRBJ2-1|.|TRBV4-3
CASSQAQPGGATYNEQFF
TGCGCCAGCAGCCAAGCCCAGCCCGGGGGGGCTACCTACAATGAGCAGTTCTTC
>.|TRBJ2-1|few|TRBV7-3
CASSLVGGAYNEQFF
TGTGCCAGCAGCTTGGTAGGGGGTGCCTACAATGAGCAGTTCTTC
>.|TRBJ1-4|.|TRBV5-6
CASSLSGTWATNEKLFF
TGTGCCAGCAGCTTGTCCGGGACATGGGCAACTAATGAAAAACTGTTTTTT
>.|TRBJ2-3|.|TRBV5-5
CASSLWGPTDTQYF
TGTGCCAGCAGCTTATGGGGACCCACAGATACGCAGTATTTT
>.|TRBJ1-2|.|TRBV28
CASSLVGDNYGYTF
TGTGCCAGCAGTTTGGTCGGGGATAACTATGGCTACACCTTC